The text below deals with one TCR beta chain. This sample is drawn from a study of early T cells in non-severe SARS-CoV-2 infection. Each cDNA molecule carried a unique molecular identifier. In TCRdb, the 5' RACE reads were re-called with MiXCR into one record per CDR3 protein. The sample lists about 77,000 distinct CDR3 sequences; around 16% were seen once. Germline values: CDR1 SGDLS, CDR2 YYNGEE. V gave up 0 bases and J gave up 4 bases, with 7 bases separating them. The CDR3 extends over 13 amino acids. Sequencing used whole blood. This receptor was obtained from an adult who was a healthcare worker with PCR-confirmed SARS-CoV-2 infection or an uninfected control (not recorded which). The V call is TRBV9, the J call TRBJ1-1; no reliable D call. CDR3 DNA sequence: TGTGCCAGCAGCGTAGGAGGGCGCACTGAAGCTTTCTTT. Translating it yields CASSVGGRTEAFF.